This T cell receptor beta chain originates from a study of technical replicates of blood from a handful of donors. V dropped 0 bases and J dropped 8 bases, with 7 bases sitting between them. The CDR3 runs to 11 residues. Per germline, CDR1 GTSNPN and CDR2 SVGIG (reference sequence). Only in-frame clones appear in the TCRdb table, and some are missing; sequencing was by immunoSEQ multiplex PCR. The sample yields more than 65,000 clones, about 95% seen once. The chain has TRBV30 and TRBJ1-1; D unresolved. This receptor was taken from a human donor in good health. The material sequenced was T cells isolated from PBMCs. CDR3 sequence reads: CAWSVQIEAFF. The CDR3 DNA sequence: TGTGCCTGGAGTGTACAAATAGAAGCTTTCTTT.